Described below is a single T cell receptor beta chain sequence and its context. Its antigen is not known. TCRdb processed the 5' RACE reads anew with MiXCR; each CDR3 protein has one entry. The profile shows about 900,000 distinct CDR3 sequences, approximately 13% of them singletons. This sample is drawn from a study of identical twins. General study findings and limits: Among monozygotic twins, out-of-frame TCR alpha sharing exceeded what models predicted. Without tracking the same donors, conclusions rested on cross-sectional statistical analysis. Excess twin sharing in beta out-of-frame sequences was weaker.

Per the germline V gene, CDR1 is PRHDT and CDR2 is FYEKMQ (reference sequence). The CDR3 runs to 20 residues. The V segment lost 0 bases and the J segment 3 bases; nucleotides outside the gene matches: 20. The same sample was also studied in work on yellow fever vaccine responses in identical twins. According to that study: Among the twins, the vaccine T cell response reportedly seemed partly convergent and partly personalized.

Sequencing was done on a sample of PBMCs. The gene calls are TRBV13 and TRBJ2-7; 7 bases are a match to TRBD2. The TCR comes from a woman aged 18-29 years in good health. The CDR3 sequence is CASSLGTSFRSSYLNYEQYF. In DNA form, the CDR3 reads TGTGCCAGCAGCTTAGGGACTAGCTTTCGTAGCTCATACCTTAACTACGAGCAGTACTTC.